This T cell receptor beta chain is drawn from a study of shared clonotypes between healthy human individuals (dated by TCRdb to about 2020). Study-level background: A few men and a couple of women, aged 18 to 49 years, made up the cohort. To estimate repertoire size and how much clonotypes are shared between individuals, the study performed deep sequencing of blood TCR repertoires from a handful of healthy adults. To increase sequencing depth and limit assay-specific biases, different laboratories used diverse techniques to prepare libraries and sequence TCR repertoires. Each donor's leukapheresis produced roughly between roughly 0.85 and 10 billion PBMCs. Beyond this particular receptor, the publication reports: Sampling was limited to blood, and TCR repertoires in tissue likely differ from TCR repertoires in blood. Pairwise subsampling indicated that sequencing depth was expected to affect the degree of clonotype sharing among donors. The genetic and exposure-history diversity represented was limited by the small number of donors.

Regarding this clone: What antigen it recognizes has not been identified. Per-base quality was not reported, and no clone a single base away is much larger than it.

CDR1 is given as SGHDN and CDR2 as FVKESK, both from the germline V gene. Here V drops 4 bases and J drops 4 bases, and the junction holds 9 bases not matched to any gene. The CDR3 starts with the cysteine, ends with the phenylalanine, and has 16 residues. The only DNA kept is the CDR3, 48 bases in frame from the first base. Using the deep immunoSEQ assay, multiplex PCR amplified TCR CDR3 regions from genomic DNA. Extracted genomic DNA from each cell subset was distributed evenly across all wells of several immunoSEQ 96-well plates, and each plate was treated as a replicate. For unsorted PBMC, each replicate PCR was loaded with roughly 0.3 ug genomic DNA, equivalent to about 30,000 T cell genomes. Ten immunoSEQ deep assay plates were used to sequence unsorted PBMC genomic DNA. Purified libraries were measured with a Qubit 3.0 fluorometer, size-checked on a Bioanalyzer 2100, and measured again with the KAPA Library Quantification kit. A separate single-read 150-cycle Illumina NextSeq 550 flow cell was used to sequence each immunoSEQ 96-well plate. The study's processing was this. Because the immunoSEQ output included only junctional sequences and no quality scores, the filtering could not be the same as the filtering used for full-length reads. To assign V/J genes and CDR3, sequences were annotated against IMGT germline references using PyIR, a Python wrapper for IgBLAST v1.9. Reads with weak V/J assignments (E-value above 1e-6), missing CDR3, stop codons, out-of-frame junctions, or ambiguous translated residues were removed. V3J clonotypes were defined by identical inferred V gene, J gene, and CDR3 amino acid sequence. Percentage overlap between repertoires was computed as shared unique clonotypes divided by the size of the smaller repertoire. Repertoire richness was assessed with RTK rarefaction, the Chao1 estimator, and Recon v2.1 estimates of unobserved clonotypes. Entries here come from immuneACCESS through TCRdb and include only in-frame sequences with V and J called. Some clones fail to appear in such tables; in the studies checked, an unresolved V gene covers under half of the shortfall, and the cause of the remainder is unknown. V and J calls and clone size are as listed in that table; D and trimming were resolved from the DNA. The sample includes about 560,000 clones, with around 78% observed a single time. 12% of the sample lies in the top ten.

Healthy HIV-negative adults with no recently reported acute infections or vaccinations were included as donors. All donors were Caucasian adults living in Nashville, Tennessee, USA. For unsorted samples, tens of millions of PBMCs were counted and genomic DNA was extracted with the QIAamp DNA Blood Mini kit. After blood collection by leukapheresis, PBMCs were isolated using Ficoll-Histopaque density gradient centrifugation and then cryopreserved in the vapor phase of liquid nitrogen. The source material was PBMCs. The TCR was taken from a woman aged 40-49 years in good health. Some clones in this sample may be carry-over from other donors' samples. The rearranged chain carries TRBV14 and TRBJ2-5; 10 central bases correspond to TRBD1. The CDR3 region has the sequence CASSPLGQGRVETQYF. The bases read TGTGCCAGCAGCCCCCTGGGACAGGGGAGAGTAGAGACCCAGTACTTC.